This T cell receptor beta chain originates from a study of patients and donors after allogeneic stem cell transplantation. V was clipped by 2 bases and J by 2 bases, with 11 bases between them. CDR1 is MNHEY, CDR2 SMNVEV, per germline (reference sequence). The length of the CDR3 is 15 residues. Using its own MiXCR run on the RT-PCR reads, TCRdb lists one record per CDR3 protein. The sample contains some 150,000 distinct CDR3 sequences, approximately 40% of which appear only once. This chain uses TRBV27 with TRBJ2-3, with D unclear. The sample taken for sequencing was blood, either unsorted or a sorted T cell fraction (not recorded which). This TCR was recovered from a human donor who was either an allogeneic HSCT recipient or a stem cell or donor lymphocyte infusion donor (not recorded which). It is not recorded whose cells these are; they may come from a transplant donor. CDR3 amino acids: CASSLRGQSTDTQYF. For the CDR3, the DNA is TGTGCCAGCAGTTTAAGAGGTCAGTCCACAGATACGCAGTATTTT.